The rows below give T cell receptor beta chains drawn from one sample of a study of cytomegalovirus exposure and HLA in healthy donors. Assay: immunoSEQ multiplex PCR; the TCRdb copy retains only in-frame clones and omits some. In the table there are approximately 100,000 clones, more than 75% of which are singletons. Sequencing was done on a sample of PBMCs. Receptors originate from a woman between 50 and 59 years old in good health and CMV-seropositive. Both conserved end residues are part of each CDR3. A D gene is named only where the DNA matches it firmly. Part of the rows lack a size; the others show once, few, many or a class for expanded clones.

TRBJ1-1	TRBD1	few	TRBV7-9	TGTTCCAGCAGCCCCCTCTGGACAGGTGTCATGAACACTGAAGCTTTCTTT	CSSSPLWTGVMNTEAFF
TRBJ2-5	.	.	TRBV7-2	TGTGCCAGCAGCTTAGGGAGGGGTCGGACTCAAGAGACCCAGTACTTC	CASSLGRGRTQETQYF
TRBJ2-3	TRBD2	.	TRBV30	TGTGCCTCAAACCCGGGACTAGCGGGGGGGCCGGGAGATACGCAGTATTTT	CASNPGLAGGPGDTQYF
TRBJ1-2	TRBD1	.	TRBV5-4	TGTGCCAGCAGCTTGGGGGGACAGTATGGCTACACCTTC	CASSLGGQYGYTF
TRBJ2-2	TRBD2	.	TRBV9	TGTGCCAGCAGCGTAGAAGAACTTAGACTAGCCGACACCGGGGAGCTGTTTTTT	CASSVEELRLADTGELFF
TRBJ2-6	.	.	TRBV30	TGTGCCTGGAGTAGACAGCCTTTTAGCTCTGGGGCCAACGTCCTGACTTTC	CAWSRQPFSSGANVLTF
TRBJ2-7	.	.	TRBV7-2	TGTGCCAGCAGCGAGAAGTACGAGCAGTACTTC	CASSEKYEQYF
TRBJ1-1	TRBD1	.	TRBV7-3	TGTGCCAGCAGCTTAGGGGACAGTGAAGCTTTCTTT	CASSLGDSEAFF
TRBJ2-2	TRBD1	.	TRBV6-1	TGTGCCAGCAGTCCTCTGACAGGGAGCACCGGGGAGCTGTTTTTT	CASSPLTGSTGELFF
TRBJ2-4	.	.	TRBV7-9	TGTGCCAGCAGCTTAGCGGGGTCAAGGGGTTACATTCAGTACTTC	CASSLAGSRGYIQYF
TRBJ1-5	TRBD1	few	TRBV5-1	TGCGCCAGCAGCTTGGGAGACCGACAGGGCGGTCAGCCCCAGCATTTT	CASSLGDRQGGQPQHF
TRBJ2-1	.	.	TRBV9	TGTGCCAGCAGCGCCGGGATGAGCTCCTACAATGAGCAGTTCTTC	CASSAGMSSYNEQFF
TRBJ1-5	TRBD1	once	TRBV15	TGTGCCACCAGCCCCACAGGGGACCAGCCCCAGCATTTT	CATSPTGDQPQHF
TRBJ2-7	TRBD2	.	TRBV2	TGTGCCAGCAGTGAGGTAGCGGGAGGACGTCGGCAGTACTTC	CASSEVAGGRRQYF
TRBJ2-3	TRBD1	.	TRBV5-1	TGCGCCAGCAGCCCGGGACAGGGGTCAGATACGCAGTATTTT	CASSPGQGSDTQYF
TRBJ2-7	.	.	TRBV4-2	TGTGCCAGCAGCCAAGATCTGGGGCCGAGCTCCTACGAGCAGTACTTC	CASSQDLGPSSYEQYF
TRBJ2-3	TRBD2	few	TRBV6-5	TGTGCCAGCAGTTACTCACCAGCGGGAGTGGCGGATACGCAGTATTTT	CASSYSPAGVADTQYF
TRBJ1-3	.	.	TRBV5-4	TGTGCCAGCAGCCCGGACAGCTCCCTCTCTGGAAACACCATATATTTT	CASSPDSSLSGNTIYF
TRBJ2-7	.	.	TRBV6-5	TGTGCCAGCAGGTTTATTAGCGGATCCTACGAGCAGTACTTC	CASRFISGSYEQYF
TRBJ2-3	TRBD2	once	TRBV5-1	TGCGCCAGCAGCTTTTTTACTAGCGCGATGGGGACAGATACGCAGTATTTT	CASSFFTSAMGTDTQYF
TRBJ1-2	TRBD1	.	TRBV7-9	TGTGCCAGCAGCTTCCCGACAGGGGGCGGTTATGGCTACACCTTC	CASSFPTGGGYGYTF
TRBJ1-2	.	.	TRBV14	TGTGCCAGCAGCCAAGGAGTGATCAGGGTAATGAGTGGCTACACCTTC	CASSQGVIRVMSGYTF
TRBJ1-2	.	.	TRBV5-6	TGTGCCAGCAGCTCCGAGCAGGGTCATGGCTACACCTTC	CASSSEQGHGYTF
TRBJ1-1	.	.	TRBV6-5	TGTGCCAGCAGCCCCCTCCGGGAGGCTTTCTTT	CASSPLREAFF
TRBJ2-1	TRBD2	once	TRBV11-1	TGTGCCAGCAGCTTGTTCGGGACTAGCGGGGGAAACAATGAGCAGTTCTTC	CASSLFGTSGGNNEQFF
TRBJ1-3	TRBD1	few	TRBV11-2	TGTGCCAGCAGCTCCTGGACAGGGCGGGAAAACACCATATATTTT	CASSSWTGRENTIYF
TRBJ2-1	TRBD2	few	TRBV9	TGTGCCAGCAGCGTAGGGGCTAGCGGAGACAATGAGCAGTTCTTC	CASSVGASGDNEQFF
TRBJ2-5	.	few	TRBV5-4	TGTGCCAGCAGCTTGGAGCTTCTGGCGGGGGAGACCCAGTACTTC	CASSLELLAGETQYF
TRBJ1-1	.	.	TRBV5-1	TGCGCCAGCAGCACGGACGTCGGGATCAACACTGAAGCTTTCTTT	CASSTDVGINTEAFF
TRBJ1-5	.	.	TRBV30	TGTGCCTGGACTCCGGACAGATGGGGCAATCAGCCCCAGCATTTT	CAWTPDRWGNQPQHF
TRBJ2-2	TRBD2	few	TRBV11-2	TGTGCCAGCAGCTTAAGAACGGGAGGTCGGGCCACCGGGGAGCTGTTTTTT	CASSLRTGGRATGELFF
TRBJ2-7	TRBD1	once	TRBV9	TGTGCCAGCAGCCCCTGGACAGGGCAATCCTACGAGCAGTACTTC	CASSPWTGQSYEQYF
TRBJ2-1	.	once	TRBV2	TGTGCCAGCAGTGAAGGCCAGGGGTACAATGAGCAGTTCTTC	CASSEGQGYNEQFF
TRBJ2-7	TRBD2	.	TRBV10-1	TGCGCCAGCAGTGGGAGACTAGCGGGAGGTTTGAACGAGCAGTACTTC	CASSGRLAGGLNEQYF
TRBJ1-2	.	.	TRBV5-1	TGCGCCAGCAGCTTCTCGGGTCCAGGGGCCCTAAACTATGGCTACACCTTC	CASSFSGPGALNYGYTF
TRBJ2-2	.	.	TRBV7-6	TGTGCCAGCAGCTTATGGGAGGTCACCGGGGAGCTGTTTTTT	CASSLWEVTGELFF
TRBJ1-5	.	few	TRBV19	TGTGCCAGTAGACAGGGATCAGCCAGCAATCAGCCCCAGCATTTT	CASRQGSASNQPQHF
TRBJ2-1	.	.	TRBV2	TGTGCCAGCAGTTATCAGGGGTTAGATGAGCAGTTCTTC	CASSYQGLDEQFF
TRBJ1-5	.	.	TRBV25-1	TGTGCCAGCAGTGCGGGTAATCAGCCCCAGCATTTT	CASSAGNQPQHF
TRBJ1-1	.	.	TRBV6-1	TGTGCCAGCAGTGAAGTCCGGGGAGTGAACACTGAAGCTTTCTTT	CASSEVRGVNTEAFF
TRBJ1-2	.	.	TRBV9	TGTGCCAGCAGCGTAGCAACAGGGAAGGGCTACACCTTC	CASSVATGKGYTF
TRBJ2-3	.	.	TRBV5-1	TGCGCCAGCAGCCCTCACGACGGAGCAGATACGCAGTATTTT	CASSPHDGADTQYF
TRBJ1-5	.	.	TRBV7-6	TGTGCCAGCAGCTTAAACGGGCAGGGTCAGCCCCAGCATTTT	CASSLNGQGQPQHF
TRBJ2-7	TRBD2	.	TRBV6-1	TGTGCCAGCAGTGAAGGAGCGGGAGGGCGGAAGAGCTCCTACGAGCAGTACTTC	CASSEGAGGRKSSYEQYF
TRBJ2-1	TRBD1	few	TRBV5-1	TGCGCCAGCAGCGGCGGACAGGGTCTTTACAATGAGCAGTTCTTC	CASSGGQGLYNEQFF
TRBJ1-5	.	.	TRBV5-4	TGTGTCAGCAGCTACTCGGGGGATAGCAATCAGCCCCAGCATTTT	CVSSYSGDSNQPQHF
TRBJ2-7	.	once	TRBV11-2	TGTGCCAGCAGCTTGGGGGGACCGCCCTCCTACGAGCAGTACTTC	CASSLGGPPSYEQYF
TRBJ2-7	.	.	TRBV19	TGTGCCAGTAGTATGGCAGGTGAATCCTACGAGCAGTACTTC	CASSMAGESYEQYF
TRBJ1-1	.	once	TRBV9	TGTGCCAGCAGCCACGGGGGGGGGAACACTGAAGCTTTCTTT	CASSHGGGNTEAFF
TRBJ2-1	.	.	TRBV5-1	TGCGCCAGCAGCTTAAGGGGGATAGGCAATGAGCAGTTCTTC	CASSLRGIGNEQFF
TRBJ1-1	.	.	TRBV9	TGTGCCAGCAGCGTTACTCAGGGGTTCACCACTGAAGCTTTCTTT	CASSVTQGFTTEAFF
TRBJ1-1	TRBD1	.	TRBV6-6	TGTGCCAGCAGTTGGACAGGGCCTATGAACACTGAAGCTTTCTTT	CASSWTGPMNTEAFF
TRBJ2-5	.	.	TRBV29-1	TGCAGCGCTTGTCGTGGGCGAGAGACCCAGTACTTC	CSACRGRETQYF
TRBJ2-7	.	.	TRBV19	TGTGCCAGTAGTCCGGGACTCCCTCCCTACGAGCAGTACTTC	CASSPGLPPYEQYF
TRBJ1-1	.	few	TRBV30	TGTGCCGGTATAATCCCGGGGACTTTCTTT	CAGIIPGTFF